The present T cell receptor (beta chain) was sequenced within a study of OX40 agonist ivuxolimab in advanced cancers. Study information: The drug used for patients, ivuxolimab, was an agonistic anti-OX40 (CD134) antibody. Partial responses were achieved by three patients, of whom one had hepatocellular carcinoma and two had cutaneous melanoma. Hepatocellular carcinoma, melanoma, renal cell or head and neck cancer occurred in dose-escalation patients.

Sequencing used immunoSEQ multiplex PCR; TCRdb keeps in-frame clones, though not all of them. The table lists 40,000 to 60,000 clones, roughly 89% of them singletons. The sequence was collected from an adult with an advanced solid tumor such as melanoma, head and neck, liver or kidney cancer. The source was CD4+ or CD8+ T cells sorted from blood, collected in a trial of the OX40 agonist ivuxolimab.

The CDR3 reads CASSPSGGTDTQYF. Here the CDR3 DNA reads TGTGCCAGCAGCCCTAGCGGGGGCACAGATACGCAGTATTTT. The chain has TRBV14 and TRBJ2-3; 9 nucleotides match TRBD2. After removal of 4 bases from V and 1 base from J, the junction contained 0 bases not matched to a gene. CDR1 and CDR2 (germline): SGHDN, FVKESK. This CDR3 has 14 amino acids. Complete variable domain (other parts from reference TRBV14 and TRBJ2-3): EAGVTQFPSHSVIEKGQTVTLRCDPISGHDNLYWYRRVMGKEIKFLLHFVKESKQDESGMPNNRFLAERTGGTYSTLKVQPAELEDSGVYFCASSPSGGTDTQYFGPGTRLTVL.